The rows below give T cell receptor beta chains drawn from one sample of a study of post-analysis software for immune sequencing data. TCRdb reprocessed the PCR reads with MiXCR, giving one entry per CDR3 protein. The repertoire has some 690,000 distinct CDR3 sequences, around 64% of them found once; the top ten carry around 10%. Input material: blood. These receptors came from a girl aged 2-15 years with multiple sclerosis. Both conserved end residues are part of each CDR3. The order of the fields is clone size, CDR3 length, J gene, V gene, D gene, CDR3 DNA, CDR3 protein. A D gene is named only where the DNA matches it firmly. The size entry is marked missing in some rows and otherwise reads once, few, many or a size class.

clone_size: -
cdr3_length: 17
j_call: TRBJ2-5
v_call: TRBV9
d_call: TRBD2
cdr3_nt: TGTGCCAGCAGCGTCGGACTAGCGGGGAAATGGCAAGAGACCCAGTACTTC
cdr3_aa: CASSVGLAGKWQETQYF

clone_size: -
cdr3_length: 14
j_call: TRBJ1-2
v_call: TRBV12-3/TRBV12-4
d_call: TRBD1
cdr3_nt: TGTGCCAGCAGTTTCTCAGGGGGCGGCTATGGCTACACCTTC
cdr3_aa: CASSFSGGGYGYTF

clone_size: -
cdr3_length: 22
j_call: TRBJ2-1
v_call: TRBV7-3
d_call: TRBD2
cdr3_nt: TGTGCCAGCAGCTTAACGTACCAGGGGAGACTAGCGGGGGACTACTCCTACAATGAGCAGTTCTTC
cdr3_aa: CASSLTYQGRLAGDYSYNEQFF

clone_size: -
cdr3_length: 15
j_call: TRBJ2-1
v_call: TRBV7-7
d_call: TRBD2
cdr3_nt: TGTGCTAGCAGCGCGCTAGCGGACTCCTACAATGAGCAGTTCTTC
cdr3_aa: CASSALADSYNEQFF

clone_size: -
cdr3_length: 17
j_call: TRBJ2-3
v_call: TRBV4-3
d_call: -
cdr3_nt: TGCGCCAGCAGCCAAGCCCCCCCCCGAGGAATCACAGATACGCAGTATTTT
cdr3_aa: CASSQAPPRGITDTQYF

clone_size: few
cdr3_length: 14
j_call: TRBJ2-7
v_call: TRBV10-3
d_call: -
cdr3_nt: TGTGCCGCCAAGGGGGCGGGAGACACCTACGAGCAGTACTTC
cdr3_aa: CAAKGAGDTYEQYF

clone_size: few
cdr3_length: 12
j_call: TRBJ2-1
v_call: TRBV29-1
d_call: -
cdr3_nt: TGCAGCGTTGTCAGGGGAAACAATGAGCAGTTCTTC
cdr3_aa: CSVVRGNNEQFF

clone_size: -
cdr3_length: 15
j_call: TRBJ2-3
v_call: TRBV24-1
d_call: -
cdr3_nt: TGTGCCACCAGACAAAGCAGGGGCGGCACAGATACGCAGTATTTT
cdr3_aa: CATRQSRGGTDTQYF

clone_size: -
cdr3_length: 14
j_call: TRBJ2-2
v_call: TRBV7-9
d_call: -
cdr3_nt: TGTGCCAGCAGCTTCAAACTGAACACCGGGGAGCTGTTTTTT
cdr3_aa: CASSFKLNTGELFF

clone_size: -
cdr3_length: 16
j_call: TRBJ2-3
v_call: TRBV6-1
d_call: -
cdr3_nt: TGTGCCAGCAGTGAAGCATGGGGTCCCCCGGTAGATACGCAGTATTTT
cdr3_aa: CASSEAWGPPVDTQYF

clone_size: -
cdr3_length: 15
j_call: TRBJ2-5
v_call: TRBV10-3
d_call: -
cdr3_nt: TGTGCCATCAGTGAGTCGACGAGGGACCAAGAGACCCAGTACTTC
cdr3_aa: CAISESTRDQETQYF

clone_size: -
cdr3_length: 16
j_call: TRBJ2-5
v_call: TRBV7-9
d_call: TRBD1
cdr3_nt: TGTGCCAGCAGCACTGTCCTTGGACAGGGAATACAGACCCAGTACTTC
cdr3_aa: CASSTVLGQGIQTQYF

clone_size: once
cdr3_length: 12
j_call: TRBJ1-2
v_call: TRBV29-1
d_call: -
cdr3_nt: -
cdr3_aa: CSAKTTNYGCTF

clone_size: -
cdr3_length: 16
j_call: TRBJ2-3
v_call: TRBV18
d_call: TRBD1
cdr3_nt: TGTGCCAGCTCACCCCTGACAGGGGGAAACACATTGACGCAGTATTTT
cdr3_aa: CASSPLTGGNTLTQYF

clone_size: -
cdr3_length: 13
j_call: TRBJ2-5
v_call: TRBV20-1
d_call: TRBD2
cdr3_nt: TGCAGTGCTTTCGGACTAGCGCAAGAGACCCAGTACTTC
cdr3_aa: CSAFGLAQETQYF

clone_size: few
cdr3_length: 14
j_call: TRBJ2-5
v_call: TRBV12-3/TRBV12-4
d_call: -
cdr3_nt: TGTGCCAGCAGTTTCGCTATCCGAGGGGAGACCCAGTACTTC
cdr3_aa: CASSFAIRGETQYF

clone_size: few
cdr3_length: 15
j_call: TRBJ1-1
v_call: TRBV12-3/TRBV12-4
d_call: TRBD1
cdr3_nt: TGTGCCAGCAGTTTAAGGGGACAGGGGTACACTGAAGCTTTCTTT
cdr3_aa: CASSLRGQGYTEAFF

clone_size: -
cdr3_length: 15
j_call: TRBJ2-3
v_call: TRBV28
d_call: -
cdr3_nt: TGTGCCAGCAGTTGGAGGGTCGGGATTTGGGATACGCAGTATTTT
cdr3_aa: CASSWRVGIWDTQYF

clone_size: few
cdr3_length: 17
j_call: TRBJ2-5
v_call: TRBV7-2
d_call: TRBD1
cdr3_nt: TGTGCCAGCAGCTCCCCGGCCCGTTACAGGGGGGTGAGAACCCAGTACTTC
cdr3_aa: CASSSPARYRGVRTQYF

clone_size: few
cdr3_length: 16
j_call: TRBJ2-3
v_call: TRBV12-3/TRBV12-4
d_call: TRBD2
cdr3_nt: TGTGCCAGCAGGACTGAAGCGGGGGGGCCTGCAGATACGCAGTATTTT
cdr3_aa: CASRTEAGGPADTQYF

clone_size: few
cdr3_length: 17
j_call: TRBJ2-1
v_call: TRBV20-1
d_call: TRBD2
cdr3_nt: TGCAGTGCTAGGCACCCCTCGGGAGGGCAGTCCTACAATGAGCAGTTCTTC
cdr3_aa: CSARHPSGGQSYNEQFF

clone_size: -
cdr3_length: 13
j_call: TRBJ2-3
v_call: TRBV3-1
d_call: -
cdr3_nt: TGTGCCAGCAGCCAGACAGGTTCCCGTACGCAGTATTTT
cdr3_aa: CASSQTGSRTQYF